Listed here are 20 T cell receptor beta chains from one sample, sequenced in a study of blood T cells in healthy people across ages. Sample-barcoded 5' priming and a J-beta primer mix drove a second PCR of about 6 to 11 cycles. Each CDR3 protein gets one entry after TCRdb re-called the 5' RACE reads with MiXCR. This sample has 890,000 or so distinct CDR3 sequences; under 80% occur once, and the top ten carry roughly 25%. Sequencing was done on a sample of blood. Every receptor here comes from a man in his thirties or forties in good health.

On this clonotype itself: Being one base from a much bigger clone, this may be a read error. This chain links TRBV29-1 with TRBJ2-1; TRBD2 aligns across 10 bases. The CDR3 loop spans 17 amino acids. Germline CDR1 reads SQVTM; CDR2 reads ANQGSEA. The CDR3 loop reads CGCSGGLPTLRYNEQFF. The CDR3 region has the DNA TGCGGCTGTAGCGGGGGGTTACCAACCTTAAGGTATAATGAGCAGTTCTTC.

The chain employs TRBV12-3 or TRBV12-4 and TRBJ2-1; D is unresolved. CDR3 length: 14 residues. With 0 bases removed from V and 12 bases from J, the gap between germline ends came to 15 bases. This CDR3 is CASSLARLPWGQFF. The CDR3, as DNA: TGTGCCAGCAGTTTAGCGCGGCTCCCGTGGGGGCAGTTCTTC.

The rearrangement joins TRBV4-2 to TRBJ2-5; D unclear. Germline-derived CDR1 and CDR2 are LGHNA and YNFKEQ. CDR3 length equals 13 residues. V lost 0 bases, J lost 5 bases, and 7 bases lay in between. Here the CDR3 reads CASSQERAETQYF. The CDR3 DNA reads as TGTGCCAGCAGCCAAGAACGCGCCGAGACCCAGTACTTC.

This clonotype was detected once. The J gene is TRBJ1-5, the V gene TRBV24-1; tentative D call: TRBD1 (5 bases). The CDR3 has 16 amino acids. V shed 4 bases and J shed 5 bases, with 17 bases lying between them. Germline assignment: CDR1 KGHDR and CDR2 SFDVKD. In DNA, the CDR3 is TGTGCCACCAGTGACAACCTCGGGACCGCGGATCAGCCCCAGCATTTT. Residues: CATSDNLGTADQPQHF.

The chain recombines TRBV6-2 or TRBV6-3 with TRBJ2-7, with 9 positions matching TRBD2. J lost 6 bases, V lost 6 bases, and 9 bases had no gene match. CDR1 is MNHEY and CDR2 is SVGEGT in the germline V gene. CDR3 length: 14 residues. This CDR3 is CASRNLSGRSEQYF. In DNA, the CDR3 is TGTGCCAGCAGGAACCTCAGCGGGAGGTCCGAGCAGTACTTC.

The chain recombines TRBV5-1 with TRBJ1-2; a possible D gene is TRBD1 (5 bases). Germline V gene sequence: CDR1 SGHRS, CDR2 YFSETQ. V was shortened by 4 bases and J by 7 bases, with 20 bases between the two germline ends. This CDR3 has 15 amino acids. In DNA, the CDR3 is TGCGCCAGCAGCCCTACCCCGGGGGTAGGATCTGGCTACACCTTC. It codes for CASSPTPGVGSGYTF.

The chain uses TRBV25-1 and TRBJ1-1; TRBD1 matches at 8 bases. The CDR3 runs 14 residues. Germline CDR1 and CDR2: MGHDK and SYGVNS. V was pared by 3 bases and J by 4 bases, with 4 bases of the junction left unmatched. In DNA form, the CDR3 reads TGTGCCAGCAGTGACATGACAGGGGCCACTGAAGCTTTCTTT. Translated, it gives CASSDMTGATEAFF.

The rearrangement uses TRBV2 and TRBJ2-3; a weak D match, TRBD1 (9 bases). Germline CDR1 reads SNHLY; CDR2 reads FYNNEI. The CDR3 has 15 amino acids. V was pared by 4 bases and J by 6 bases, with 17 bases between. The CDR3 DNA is TGTGCCAGCAGTGGGACAGGGGAGCGGGGGGATACGCAGTATTTT. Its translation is CASSGTGERGDTQYF.

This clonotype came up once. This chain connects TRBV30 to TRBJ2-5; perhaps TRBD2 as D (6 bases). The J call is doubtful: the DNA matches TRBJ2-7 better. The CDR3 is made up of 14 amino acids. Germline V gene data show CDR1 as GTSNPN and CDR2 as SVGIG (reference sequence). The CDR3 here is CAWSPGGDWYEQYF. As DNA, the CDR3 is TGTGCCTGGAGTCCCGGAGGGGACTGGTACGAGCAGTACTTC.

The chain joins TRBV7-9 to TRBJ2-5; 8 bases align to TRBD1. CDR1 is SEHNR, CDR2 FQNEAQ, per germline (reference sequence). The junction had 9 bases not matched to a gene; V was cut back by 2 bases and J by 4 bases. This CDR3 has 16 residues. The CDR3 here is CASSLPRQGQAETQYF. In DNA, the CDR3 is TGTGCCAGCAGCTTACCTAGACAGGGGCAAGCAGAGACCCAGTACTTC.

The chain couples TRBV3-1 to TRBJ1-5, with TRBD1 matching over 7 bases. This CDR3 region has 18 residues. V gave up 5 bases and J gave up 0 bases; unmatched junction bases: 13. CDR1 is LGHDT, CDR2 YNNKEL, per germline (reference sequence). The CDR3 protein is CASSLGQMQGHSNQPQHF. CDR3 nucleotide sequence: TGTGCCAGCAGCTTGGGACAGATGCAGGGTCATAGCAATCAGCCCCAGCATTTT. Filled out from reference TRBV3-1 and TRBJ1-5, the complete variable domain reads DTAVSQTPKYLVTQMGNDKSIKCEQNLGHDTMYWYKQDSKKFLKIMFSYNNKELIINETVPNRFSPKSPDKAHLNLHINSLELGDSAVYFCASSLGQMQGHSNQPQHFGDGTRLSIL.

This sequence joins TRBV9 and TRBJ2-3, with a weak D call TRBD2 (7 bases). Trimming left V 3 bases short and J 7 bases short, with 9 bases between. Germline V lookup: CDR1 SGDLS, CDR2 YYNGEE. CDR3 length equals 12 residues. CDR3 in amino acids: CASSEGGHTQYF. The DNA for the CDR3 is TGTGCCAGCAGCGAGGGGGGGCATACGCAGTATTTT. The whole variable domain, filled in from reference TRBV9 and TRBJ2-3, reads DSGVTQTPKHLITATGQRVTLRCSPRSGDLSVYWYQQSLDQGLQFLIQYYNGEERAKGNILERFSAQQFPDLHSELNLSSLELGDSALYFCASSEGGHTQYFGPGTRLTVL.

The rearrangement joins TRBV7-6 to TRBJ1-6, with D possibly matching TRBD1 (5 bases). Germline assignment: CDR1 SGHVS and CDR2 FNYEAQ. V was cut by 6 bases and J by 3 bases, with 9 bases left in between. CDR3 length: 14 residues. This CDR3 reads CASRGRGYNSPLHF. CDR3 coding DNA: TGTGCCAGCAGGGGGCGCGGCTATAATTCACCCCTCCACTTT.

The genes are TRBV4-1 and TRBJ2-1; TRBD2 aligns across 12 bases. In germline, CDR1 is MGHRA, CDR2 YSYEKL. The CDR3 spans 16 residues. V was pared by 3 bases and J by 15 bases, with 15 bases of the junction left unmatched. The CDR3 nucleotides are TGCGCCAGCAGCCAGAAAGGCCTGAGACTAGCGGGAGCCTCGTTCTTC. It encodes CASSQKGLRLAGASFF.

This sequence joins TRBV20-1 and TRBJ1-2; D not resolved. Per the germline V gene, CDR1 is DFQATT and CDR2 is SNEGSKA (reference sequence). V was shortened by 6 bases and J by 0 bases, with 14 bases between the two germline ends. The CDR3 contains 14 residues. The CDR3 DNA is TGCAGTGCCCAGGACTATTCTGCTAACTATGGCTACACCTTC. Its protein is CSAQDYSANYGYTF.

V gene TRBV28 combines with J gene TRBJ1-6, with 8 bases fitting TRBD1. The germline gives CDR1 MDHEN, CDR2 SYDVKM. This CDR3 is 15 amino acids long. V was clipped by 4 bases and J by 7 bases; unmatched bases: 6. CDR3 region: CASSSGQEQNSPLHF. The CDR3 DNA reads TGTGCCAGCAGTTCGGGACAGGAGCAAAATTCACCCCTCCACTTT.

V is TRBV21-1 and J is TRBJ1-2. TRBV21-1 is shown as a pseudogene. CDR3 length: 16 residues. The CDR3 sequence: CASSKLKRHANYGYTF. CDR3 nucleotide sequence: TGTGCCAGCAGCAAATTGAAGAGACACGCTAACTATGGCTACACCTTC.

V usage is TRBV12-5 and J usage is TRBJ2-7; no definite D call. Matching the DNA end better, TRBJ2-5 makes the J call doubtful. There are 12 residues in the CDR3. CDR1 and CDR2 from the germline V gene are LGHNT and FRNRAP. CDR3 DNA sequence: TGTGCTAGAGGCTACCAGGAAGAGACCCAGTACTTC. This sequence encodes CARGYQEETQYF.

This CDR3 reads CASSYWGPARGDNQPQHF. CDR3 nucleotide sequence: TGTGCCAGCAGTTACTGGGGACCCGCCCGGGGTGACAATCAGCCCCAGCATTTT. This chain links TRBV6-5 with TRBJ1-5, with D possibly being TRBD1 (5 bases). The germline V gene encodes CDR1 MNHEY and CDR2 SVGAGI. Trimming cost V 1 base and J 3 bases, with 19 bases left between them. The CDR3 consists of 18 residues.

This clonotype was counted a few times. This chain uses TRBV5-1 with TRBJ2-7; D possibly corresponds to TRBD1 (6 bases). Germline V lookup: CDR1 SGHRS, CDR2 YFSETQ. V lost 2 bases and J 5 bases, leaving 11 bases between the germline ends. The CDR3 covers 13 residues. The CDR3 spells CASSFARGNEQYF. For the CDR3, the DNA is TGCGCCAGCAGCTTCGCAAGGGGGAACGAGCAGTACTTC. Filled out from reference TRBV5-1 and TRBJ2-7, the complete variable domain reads KAGVTQTPRYLIKTRGQQVTLSCSPISGHRSVSWYQQTPGQGLQFLFEYFSETQRNKGNFPGRFSGRQFSNSRSEMNVSTLELGDSALYLCASSFARGNEQYFGPGTRLTVT.